These T cell receptor beta chains were read from a single sample in a study of OX40 agonist ivuxolimab in advanced cancers. Data came from immunoSEQ multiplex PCR; TCRdb stores just in-frame clones and leaves some out. The data hold 89,000 or so clones, with around 88% observed a single time. The sequencing used CD4+ or CD8+ T cells sorted from blood, collected in a trial of the OX40 agonist ivuxolimab. The source of these receptors is an adult with an advanced solid tumor such as melanoma, head and neck, liver or kidney cancer. Each CDR3 is given with its conserved first and last residue. The D gene is left open where the match is weak. Only some rows state a clone size, as once, few, many or a class for expanded clones.

v_gene,d_gene,abundance,j_gene,CDR3nt,CDR3aa
TRBV29-1,-,-,TRBJ2-3,TGCAGCGTTCGGCGGGACTCAGATACGCAGTATTTT,CSVRRDSDTQYF
TRBV5-1,TRBD2,-,TRBJ2-7,TGCGCCAGCAGCGGGGCTAGCGGGATCCTTATACACGAGCAGTACTTC,CASSGASGILIHEQYF
TRBV5-6,-,-,TRBJ2-3,TGTGCCAGCAGCCCAGGTACGGGAGCCGATACGCAGTATTTT,CASSPGTGADTQYF
TRBV19,TRBD1,once,TRBJ2-1,TGTGCCAGTAGGGGAGGGACAGGGGAATACAATGAGCAGTTCTTC,CASRGGTGEYNEQFF
TRBV9,-,-,TRBJ1-1,TGTGCCAGCAGCCATCAGGAGAACACTGAAGCTTTCTTT,CASSHQENTEAFF
TRBV20-1,-,-,TRBJ1-1,TGCAGCGGTACAGGTAACACTGAAGCTTTCTTT,CSGTGNTEAFF
TRBV6-5,-,once,TRBJ2-7,TGTGCCAGCGGACCCGTCCTGATGGGTGAGCAGTACTTC,CASGPVLMGEQYF
TRBV7-2,-,-,TRBJ2-6,TGTGCCAGCAGCTCAGGGGGGCTGGGGGCCAACGTCCTGACTTTC,CASSSGGLGANVLTF
TRBV7-2,-,-,TRBJ2-5,TGTGCCAGCAGCTTTTCAGGGCCGACGGGGGAGACCCAGTACTTC,CASSFSGPTGETQYF
TRBV9,TRBD2,-,TRBJ2-7,TGTGCCAGCAGCGTAGTCCCAAGCGGGAGGGGCGAGCAGTACTTC,CASSVVPSGRGEQYF
TRBV2,-,-,TRBJ2-1,TGTGCCAGTCACCTGACTAGTCGGTATGAGCAGTTCTTC,CASHLTSRYEQFF
TRBV11-3,TRBD2,-,TRBJ2-3,TGTGCCAGCAGTTCGCGACTAGCGGTAGATACGCAGTATTTT,CASSSRLAVDTQYF
TRBV7-2,-,-,TRBJ2-5,TGTGCCAGCAGCCGGGACCCCCAAGAGACCCAGTACTTC,CASSRDPQETQYF
TRBV29-1,TRBD1,-,TRBJ2-3,TGCAGCGTGAATACCGGGACAGGGGGCCCCACAGATACGCAGTATTTT,CSVNTGTGGPTDTQYF
TRBV27,-,-,TRBJ2-1,TGTGCCAGCAGTTCCCCCTCTCGCCGCAGGAGCTCCTACAATGAGCAGTTCTTC,CASSSPSRRRSSYNEQFF
TRBV7-2,TRBD1,-,TRBJ2-4,TGTGCCAGCAGCCAAAACTGGGGGACAGGGCTTAACATTCAGTACTTC,CASSQNWGTGLNIQYF
TRBV6-6,-,-,TRBJ1-1,TGTGCCAGCTCGTACACCTCATACACTGAAGCTTTCTTT,CASSYTSYTEAFF
TRBV6-5,-,-,TRBJ1-6,TGTGCCAGCGGAAGGGAGATGAATTCACCCCTCCACTTT,CASGREMNSPLHF
TRBV25-1,-,-,TRBJ2-5,TGTGCCAGCAGTGGCACGACAGACAAGGGAGGGACCCAGTACTTC,CASSGTTDKGGTQYF
TRBV5-1,-,-,TRBJ2-1,TGCGCCAGCAGCAAACAGGGTAGCGATGAGCAGTTCTTC,CASSKQGSDEQFF
TRBV28,-,-,TRBJ1-2,TGTGCCAGCAGTTTTGGGGCTCAGGCCTATGGCTACACCTTC,CASSFGAQAYGYTF
TRBV5-1,-,-,TRBJ2-5,TGCGCCAGCAGCCGCCGCGCTAGCAACCAAGAGACCCAGTACTTC,CASSRRASNQETQYF
TRBV5-1,-,-,TRBJ2-2,TGCGCCAGCAGCTTGGAGGGTCGGAGAGGAAACACCGGGGAGCTGTTTTTT,CASSLEGRRGNTGELFF
TRBV21-1,-,-,TRBJ1-3,TGTGCCAGCAGTCGAACGGACAGGGGGCACGACAACTCTGGAAACACCATATATTTT,CASSRTDRGHDNSGNTIYF
TRBV27,TRBD2,-,TRBJ2-1,TGTGCCAGCTGGGGACTAGCTTACAATGAGCAGTTCTTC,CASWGLAYNEQFF
TRBV6-4,-,-,TRBJ2-3,TGTGCCAGCAGTGACCGGCAGACGGCTAGCACAGATACGCAGTATTTT,CASSDRQTASTDTQYF
TRBV28,TRBD1,-,TRBJ1-5,TGTGCCAGCAGTGGACAGGGTCGGGGACAGCCCCAGCATTTT,CASSGQGRGQPQHF
TRBV5-6,-,-,TRBJ2-5,TGTGCCAGCAGCTTAAGGGTAGGTCGAGGACAAGAGACCCAGTACTTC,CASSLRVGRGQETQYF
TRBV30,-,-,TRBJ1-5,TGTGCCTGGAGTGTAGGGGGGGGCAATCAGCCCCAGCATTTT,CAWSVGGGNQPQHF